A selection of T cell receptor beta chains follows, all from one sample in a study of blood T cell repertoires in COVID-19. Clones were sequenced by immunoSEQ multiplex PCR, and TCRdb holds only the in-frame ones, with some missing. Of 290,000 or so clones listed, around 80% are singletons. What was sequenced was PBMCs or T cells enriched from blood (not recorded which). The receptors shown here come from a middle-aged man who had been exposed to COVID-19. Each CDR3 is given with its conserved first and last residue. Each record gives: D gene, V gene, J gene, clone size, CDR3 DNA, CDR3 protein. A D gene is named only where the DNA matches it firmly. The listing skips clone size in some rows; elsewhere it reads once, few, many or a size class.

d_call: NA
v_call: TRBV30
j_call: TRBJ1-2
clone_size: NA
cdr3_nt: TGTGCCTGGAGTGGCCACACAGCCTATGGCTACACCTTC
cdr3_aa: CAWSGHTAYGYTF

d_call: TRBD2
v_call: TRBV6-5
j_call: TRBJ2-3
clone_size: NA
cdr3_nt: TGTGCCAGCAGTTTACAACTAGCGGGAGACACAGATACGCAGTATTTT
cdr3_aa: CASSLQLAGDTDTQYF

d_call: TRBD1
v_call: TRBV5-5
j_call: TRBJ1-1
clone_size: NA
cdr3_nt: TGTGCCAGCAGCCTCAACAACAGGGGCGCTTTCTTT
cdr3_aa: CASSLNNRGAFF

d_call: NA
v_call: TRBV5-4
j_call: TRBJ2-3
clone_size: many
cdr3_nt: TGTGCCAGCTATGAGGTCACAGATACGCAGTATTTT
cdr3_aa: CASYEVTDTQYF

d_call: TRBD1
v_call: TRBV5-8
j_call: TRBJ2-5
clone_size: NA
cdr3_nt: TGTGCCAGCAGCTGGGGACAGGGGGCACAGACCCAGTACTTC
cdr3_aa: CASSWGQGAQTQYF

d_call: NA
v_call: TRBV5-8
j_call: TRBJ1-6
clone_size: NA
cdr3_nt: TGTGCCAGCAGCTTCCTTGGCTCACCCCTCCACTTT
cdr3_aa: CASSFLGSPLHF

d_call: TRBD2
v_call: TRBV6-1
j_call: TRBJ2-1
clone_size: NA
cdr3_nt: TGTGCCAGCAGCGAAGCGGGAGGGCTGAGTGAGCAGTTCTTC
cdr3_aa: CASSEAGGLSEQFF

d_call: TRBD1
v_call: TRBV19
j_call: TRBJ1-5
clone_size: NA
cdr3_nt: TGTGCCAGTAGTCCCATAGTCTGGGGACAGGGTCAGCCCCAGCATTTT
cdr3_aa: CASSPIVWGQGQPQHF

d_call: NA
v_call: TRBV28
j_call: TRBJ1-1
clone_size: NA
cdr3_nt: TGTGCCAGCACGGGTGGCACTGAAGCTTTCTTT
cdr3_aa: CASTGGTEAFF

d_call: NA
v_call: TRBV30
j_call: TRBJ2-5
clone_size: NA
cdr3_nt: TGTGCCTGGAGTGTACAACAGCAAGAGACCCAGTACTTC
cdr3_aa: CAWSVQQQETQYF

d_call: NA
v_call: TRBV6-6
j_call: TRBJ1-6
clone_size: NA
cdr3_nt: TGTGCCAGCAGTTACTCGAGAGATTCACCCCTCCACTTT
cdr3_aa: CASSYSRDSPLHF

d_call: TRBD1
v_call: TRBV5-4
j_call: TRBJ2-3
clone_size: NA
cdr3_nt: TGTGCCAGCAGCCACAGGGGCCGCACAGATACGCAGTATTTT
cdr3_aa: CASSHRGRTDTQYF

d_call: NA
v_call: TRBV21-1
j_call: TRBJ2-3
clone_size: NA
cdr3_nt: TGTGCCAGGACGGAACCCAAGCAGGAGCAGTATTTT
cdr3_aa: CARTEPKQEQYF

d_call: NA
v_call: TRBV6-6
j_call: TRBJ2-5
clone_size: NA
cdr3_nt: TGTGCCAGCAGTTACTCTACAGGGATTCTAGAGACCCAGTACTTC
cdr3_aa: CASSYSTGILETQYF

d_call: NA
v_call: TRBV27
j_call: TRBJ1-5
clone_size: NA
cdr3_nt: TGTGCCAGCAGTTTTACTCCAAGCGGGGCGGCGCCTCAGCCCCAGCATTTT
cdr3_aa: CASSFTPSGAAPQPQHF

d_call: TRBD2
v_call: TRBV27
j_call: TRBJ2-1
clone_size: once
cdr3_nt: TGTGCCAGCTCCGGGCTAGCGGAGTACAATGAGCAGTTCTTC
cdr3_aa: CASSGLAEYNEQFF

d_call: TRBD2
v_call: TRBV7-9
j_call: TRBJ2-3
clone_size: NA
cdr3_nt: TGTGCCAGCAGCTTATGGGCGGGAGGGCTCACAGATACGCAGTATTTT
cdr3_aa: CASSLWAGGLTDTQYF

d_call: NA
v_call: TRBV19
j_call: TRBJ1-1
clone_size: NA
cdr3_nt: TGTGCCAGTAGTAAAGGCGCAGGGGTCACCGAAGCTTTCTTT
cdr3_aa: CASSKGAGVTEAFF

d_call: TRBD2
v_call: TRBV18
j_call: TRBJ2-5
clone_size: NA
cdr3_nt: TGTGCCAGCTCACCACTGGGTCCTACTAGCGGGAGGAGGTACCAAGAGACCCAGTACTTC
cdr3_aa: CASSPLGPTSGRRYQETQYF

d_call: NA
v_call: TRBV2
j_call: TRBJ2-3
clone_size: NA
cdr3_nt: TGTGCCAGCGCCGAAGGGGAGGTATTGAGGACCACAGATACGCAGTATTTT
cdr3_aa: CASAEGEVLRTTDTQYF

d_call: TRBD2
v_call: TRBV7-8
j_call: TRBJ2-3
clone_size: NA
cdr3_nt: TGTGCCAGCAGCCTACGGGGACTAGCGGGACCAGATACGCAGTATTTT
cdr3_aa: CASSLRGLAGPDTQYF

d_call: TRBD2
v_call: TRBV19
j_call: TRBJ2-1
clone_size: NA
cdr3_nt: TGTGCCAGTAGTATAGATAGCGGGGACAATGAGCAGTTCTTC
cdr3_aa: CASSIDSGDNEQFF

d_call: TRBD1
v_call: TRBV29-1
j_call: TRBJ1-2
clone_size: NA
cdr3_nt: TGCAGCGTTGCAGTGGGGACAGGGGGGGAAGACTACACCTTC
cdr3_aa: CSVAVGTGGEDYTF

d_call: NA
v_call: TRBV6-5
j_call: TRBJ1-6
clone_size: NA
cdr3_nt: TGTGCCAGCAGTTACGAAGGACAGCCAAGCTCACCCCTCCACTTT
cdr3_aa: CASSYEGQPSSPLHF

d_call: NA
v_call: TRBV7-2
j_call: TRBJ2-3
clone_size: few
cdr3_nt: TGTGCCAGCAGCACCCCATTGGCGGGGAAAATCACAGATACGCAGTATTTT
cdr3_aa: CASSTPLAGKITDTQYF

d_call: TRBD2
v_call: TRBV11-2
j_call: TRBJ2-7
clone_size: NA
cdr3_nt: TGTGCCAGCAGCGCACAGAAACTAGCGGCAAGTTACGAGCAGTACTTC
cdr3_aa: CASSAQKLAASYEQYF

d_call: NA
v_call: TRBV5-1
j_call: TRBJ1-1
clone_size: NA
cdr3_nt: TGCGCCAGCAGGACTAGCTGGGTAAGAGCTTTCTTT
cdr3_aa: CASRTSWVRAFF

d_call: TRBD2
v_call: TRBV11-3
j_call: TRBJ2-1
clone_size: NA
cdr3_nt: TGTGCCAGCAGCTCCTCTTCACCTTACTCTAGCGGGAGGGCCTACAATGAGCAGTTCTTC
cdr3_aa: CASSSSSPYSSGRAYNEQFF

d_call: NA
v_call: TRBV10-1
j_call: TRBJ1-1
clone_size: NA
cdr3_nt: TGCGCCAGCAGACACGCGGGTGGAGCTTTCTTT
cdr3_aa: CASRHAGGAFF

d_call: TRBD2
v_call: TRBV24-1
j_call: TRBJ2-3
clone_size: NA
cdr3_nt: TGTGCCACCAGTGCCTGGGGCGGGACTACTGATACGCAGTATTTT
cdr3_aa: CATSAWGGTTDTQYF

d_call: NA
v_call: TRBV10-3
j_call: TRBJ2-7
clone_size: NA
cdr3_nt: TGTGCCAGCGGGGACCGAACCTACGAGCAGTACTTC
cdr3_aa: CASGDRTYEQYF

d_call: TRBD1
v_call: TRBV5-4
j_call: TRBJ1-3
clone_size: NA
cdr3_nt: TGTGCCAGCAGCCCGGGACAGGGAATAAACACCATATATTTT
cdr3_aa: CASSPGQGINTIYF

d_call: TRBD1
v_call: TRBV24-1
j_call: TRBJ2-5
clone_size: NA
cdr3_nt: TGTGCCACCAGTGATACAGGACAGGGTCCGGAGACCCAGTACTTC
cdr3_aa: CATSDTGQGPETQYF

d_call: NA
v_call: TRBV7-3
j_call: TRBJ1-2
clone_size: NA
cdr3_nt: TGTGCCAGCAGCTTATCGTCCGGGGATGGCTACACCTTC
cdr3_aa: CASSLSSGDGYTF

d_call: NA
v_call: TRBV6-5
j_call: TRBJ2-7
clone_size: NA
cdr3_nt: TGTGCCAGCAATGCGGGGAGCTCCTACGAGCAGTACTTC
cdr3_aa: CASNAGSSYEQYF

d_call: NA
v_call: TRBV9
j_call: TRBJ2-4
clone_size: NA
cdr3_nt: TGTGCCAGCAGCCCCATTTCAGGGGCGCGAAACATTCAGTACTTC
cdr3_aa: CASSPISGARNIQYF

d_call: TRBD1
v_call: TRBV9
j_call: TRBJ2-3
clone_size: NA
cdr3_nt: TGTGCCAGCAGCGACCGACAGGGGTCGCAGTATTTT
cdr3_aa: CASSDRQGSQYF

d_call: NA
v_call: TRBV5-5
j_call: TRBJ2-7
clone_size: few
cdr3_nt: TGTGCCAGCAGCTTTGCACCCGGGATGGCACTTTACGAGCAGTACTTC
cdr3_aa: CASSFAPGMALYEQYF

d_call: NA
v_call: TRBV30
j_call: TRBJ2-7
clone_size: once
cdr3_nt: TGTGCCTCGGGGGTCGGTTCAGGGACCTCCTACGAGCAGTACTTC
cdr3_aa: CASGVGSGTSYEQYF

d_call: NA
v_call: TRBV4-2
j_call: TRBJ1-2
clone_size: NA
cdr3_nt: TGTGCCAGCAGCCAAGAAGACAGAGCTAACTATGGCTACACCTTC
cdr3_aa: CASSQEDRANYGYTF

d_call: TRBD1
v_call: TRBV5-1
j_call: TRBJ1-3
clone_size: NA
cdr3_nt: TGCGCCAGCAAGGCAGGGGGCTCTGGAAACACCATATATTTT
cdr3_aa: CASKAGGSGNTIYF

d_call: NA
v_call: TRBV29-1
j_call: TRBJ1-3
clone_size: NA
cdr3_nt: TGCAGCGTCGCTCAACTGCTAAACTCTGGAAACACCATATATTTT
cdr3_aa: CSVAQLLNSGNTIYF

d_call: NA
v_call: TRBV28
j_call: TRBJ1-2
clone_size: NA
cdr3_nt: TGTGCCTCCCGTCCCCCGAACTATGGCTACACCTTC
cdr3_aa: CASRPPNYGYTF

d_call: NA
v_call: TRBV20-1
j_call: TRBJ1-1
clone_size: NA
cdr3_nt: TGCAGGATTTACAGGGCGGGTGAAGCTTTCTTT
cdr3_aa: CRIYRAGEAFF

d_call: NA
v_call: TRBV24-1
j_call: TRBJ1-5
clone_size: NA
cdr3_nt: TGTGCCACCGGCGGCAGGGCCGATCAGCCCCAGCATTTT
cdr3_aa: CATGGRADQPQHF

d_call: TRBD1
v_call: TRBV5-6
j_call: TRBJ2-3
clone_size: NA
cdr3_nt: TGTGCCAGTACAGGGGAAAATTTGGTTGCTACGCAGTATTTT
cdr3_aa: CASTGENLVATQYF

d_call: NA
v_call: TRBV7-3
j_call: TRBJ1-1
clone_size: once
cdr3_nt: TGTGCCAGCAGCCCCAGGGTTGGGACTGAAGCTTTCTTT
cdr3_aa: CASSPRVGTEAFF

d_call: TRBD1
v_call: TRBV5-1
j_call: TRBJ1-1
clone_size: NA
cdr3_nt: TGCGCCAGCAGGACAGGGGCCCAGGAGACTGAAGCTTTCTTT
cdr3_aa: CASRTGAQETEAFF

d_call: NA
v_call: TRBV5-6
j_call: TRBJ1-3
clone_size: NA
cdr3_nt: TGTGCCAGCAGCCTGTCGGGGGACGGAAACACCATATATTTT
cdr3_aa: CASSLSGDGNTIYF